Below are 3 T cell receptor beta chains sequenced from a single sample in a study of shared clonotypes between healthy human individuals. Only in-frame clones appear in the TCRdb table, and some are missing; sequencing was by immunoSEQ multiplex PCR. The top ten hold 0.36% of the sample, which has some 2.4 million clones, over 85% seen once. The sample consisted of naive CD4+ T cells from PBMCs. As for subset: CD45RA+ positively selected. The source of these receptors is a man between 18 and 29 years old in good health. Some clones in this sample may be carry-over from other donors' samples.

The chain carries TRBV7-2 and TRBJ2-1; the match to TRBD2 covers 7 bases. This CDR3 has 16 amino acids. Germline values: CDR1 SGHTA, CDR2 FQGNSA. Trimming took 2 bases from V and 7 from J; bases not matched to a gene: 11. The CDR3 loop reads CASSLTSGRRGNEQFF. The CDR3 bases are TGTGCCAGCAGCTTAACTTCCGGGAGGAGAGGGAATGAGCAGTTCTTC.

Remarks on this clone: A read error may produce the germline difference seen at one junction end. The V call is TRBV2, the J call TRBJ2-7, with 11 bases identical to TRBD2. The germline CDR1 and CDR2 sequences are SNHLY and FYNNEI. This CDR3 has 11 residues. CDR3 amino acids: CAGGTSGLSIF. For the CDR3, the DNA is TGTGCCGGGGGGACTAGCGGCCTATCCATCTTC.

The rearrangement uses TRBV29-1 and TRBJ1-2; TRBD1 might be the D (5 bases). V lost 6 bases and J lost 8, with 19 bases in between. From germline, CDR1 is SQVTM and CDR2 ANQGSEA. The CDR3 runs 13 residues. The CDR3 DNA sequence: TGCAGCGTCCCTACCCCGGGGCCCGAGGGCTACACCTTC. Translated, it gives CSVPTPGPEGYTF. Based on the CDR3 plus reference TRBV29-1 and TRBJ1-2, the full variable domain is SAVISQKPSRDICQRGTSLTIQCQVDSQVTMMFWYRQQPGQSLTLIATANQGSEATYESGFVIDKFPISRPNLTFSTLTVSNMSPEDSSIYLCSVPTPGPEGYTFGSGTRLTVV.